Below, 23 T cell receptor beta chains from the same sample are listed, as sequenced in a study of cytomegalovirus exposure and HLA in healthy donors. The primer mix had 60 Vbeta and 13 Jbeta primers. Clones were read by immunoSEQ multiplex PCR, and TCRdb kept only the in-frame ones, dropping some. The data contain about 130,000 clones, around 77% of them singletons. Sequencing was carried out using PBMCs. These receptors came from a man aged 50 to 59 in good health and CMV-seronegative.

CDR3 nucleotide sequence: TGCAGCGTTGAAGACCTGGGGGCCTCCGGCTACACCTTC. The encoded protein is CSVEDLGASGYTF. V gene TRBV29-1 combines with J gene TRBJ1-2, with D maybe TRBD1 (6 bases). The ends were cut back, 0 bases at V and 8 bases at J, with 13 bases in the middle. Germline CDR1 and CDR2: SQVTM and ANQGSEA. The CDR3 has 13 residues. Based on the CDR3 plus reference TRBV29-1 and TRBJ1-2, the full variable domain is SAVISQKPSRDICQRGTSLTIQCQVDSQVTMMFWYRQQPGQSLTLIATANQGSEATYESGFVIDKFPISRPNLTFSTLTVSNMSPEDSSIYLCSVEDLGASGYTFGSGTRLTVV.

V usage is TRBV29-1 and J usage is TRBJ1-1; D gene ambiguous. Deletions cut 4 bases from V and 1 base from J, with 10 bases between. CDR1 is SQVTM and CDR2 is ANQGSEA in the germline V gene. The CDR3 loop spans 13 amino acids. CDR3 nucleotides: TGCAGCGTTGGGCAGGAAAAGAACACTGAAGCTTTCTTT. Translating gives CSVGQEKNTEAFF. The full variable domain, rest sourced from reference TRBV29-1 and TRBJ1-1, is SAVISQKPSRDICQRGTSLTIQCQVDSQVTMMFWYRQQPGQSLTLIATANQGSEATYESGFVIDKFPISRPNLTFSTLTVSNMSPEDSSIYLCSVGQEKNTEAFFGQGTRLTVV.

The gene calls are TRBV21-1 and TRBJ2-2; the table's D gene call, TRBD2, was not cross checked with the DNA. TRBV21-1 is annotated as a pseudogene. The CDR3 covers 16 residues. The DNA for the CDR3 is TGTGCCAGCCAACTAGACCTTGGCGGAAACACCGGGGAGCTGTTTTTT. Its translation is CASQLDLGGNTGELFF.

This chain connects TRBV5-1 to TRBJ1-1; D is possibly TRBD1 (5 bases). With 1 base removed from V and 7 bases from J, the gap between germline ends came to 8 bases. Germline CDR1 SGHRS, CDR2 YFSETQ. The CDR3 is 12 residues long. Here the CDR3 DNA reads TGCGCCAGCAGCTTGACGGGACTTGAAGCTTTCTTT. This gives the protein CASSLTGLEAFF.

The V and J genes are TRBV6-5 and TRBJ2-7; TRBD1 aligns across 8 bases. CDR3 size: 14 residues. The germline gives CDR1 MNHEY, CDR2 SVGAGI. The trim removed 6 bases at V and 3 bases at J, leaving 7 bases unmatched. The CDR3 sequence: CASRPGQEIYEQYF. The DNA for the CDR3 is TGTGCCAGCAGACCGGGACAGGAGATCTACGAGCAGTACTTC.

The chain combines TRBV7-8 with TRBJ2-3; D unresolved. The length of the CDR3 is 13 residues. Per germline, CDR1 SGHVS and CDR2 FQNEAQ. The V gene lost 4 bases and the J gene lost 2 bases, with 7 bases spanning the gap. The CDR3 sequence: CASSSQITDTQYF. Here the CDR3 DNA reads TGTGCCAGCAGCTCCCAGATCACAGATACGCAGTATTTT.

The V call is TRBV29-1, the J call TRBJ1-1; unclear D gene. The germline V gene has CDR1 SQVTM and CDR2 ANQGSEA. This CDR3 has 10 amino acids. V lost 6 bases, J lost 5 bases, and 7 bases lay in between. For the CDR3, the DNA is TGCAGCGTGCGCGTTACTGAAGCTTTCTTT. Translated: CSVRVTEAFF.

The rearrangement uses TRBV28 and TRBJ2-4; 13 nucleotides match TRBD2. This CDR3 is built from 19 residues. CDR1 is MDHEN and CDR2 is SYDVKM in the germline V gene. V shed 3 bases, J shed 3 bases, and the junction held 11 bases outside the gene matches. CDR3 nucleotides: TGTGCCAGCAGTTTTAATTTTGGACTAGCGGGAGAGGTCAAAAACATTCAGTACTTC. Encoded protein: CASSFNFGLAGEVKNIQYF.

The sample holds a few counts of this clone. The V gene is TRBV28, the J gene TRBJ2-2; TRBD1 matches 8 bases. Losses at the gene ends were 6 bases for V and 1 base for J; bases not matched to a gene: 10. Germline CDR1 and CDR2: MDHEN and SYDVKM. The CDR3 sequence is 17 residues long. CDR3 DNA sequence: TGTGCCAGCAGCTATCCGACAGGGGCCCTGAACACCGGGGAGCTGTTTTTT. Amino acids: CASSYPTGALNTGELFF. The full variable domain, with the rest looked up from reference TRBV28 and TRBJ2-2, is DVKVTQSSRYLVKRTGEKVFLECVQDMDHENMFWYRQDPGLGLRLIYFSYDVKMKEKGDIPEGYSVSREKKERFSLILESASTNQTSMYLCASSYPTGALNTGELFFGEGSRLTVL.

The rearrangement links TRBV30 to TRBJ2-5, with TRBD1 matching 8 bases. The germline V gene has CDR1 GTSNPN and CDR2 SVGIG (reference sequence). CDR3 length equals 13 residues. Trimming at V came to 3 bases and at J to 7 bases, leaving 7 bases not matched to a gene. The CDR3 bases are TGTGCCTGGAGGGGACAGGTGGGGGGGACCCAGTACTTC. The encoded protein is CAWRGQVGGTQYF.

The rearrangement joins TRBV2 to TRBJ2-3; 8 bases are shared with TRBD1. Germline CDR1 reads SNHLY; CDR2 reads FYNNEI. The CDR3 is 14 amino acids. V gave up 5 bases and J gave up 3 bases; unmatched junction bases: 4. The CDR3 sequence is CASSLQGVTDTQYF. In DNA form, the CDR3 reads TGTGCCAGCAGTTTACAGGGGGTGACAGATACGCAGTATTTT.

This chain uses TRBV28 with TRBJ1-1; tentative D call: TRBD1 (6 bases). Trimming removed 3 bases from V and 1 base from J, with 9 bases in between. The CDR3 has 14 amino acids. Germline V gene data show CDR1 as MDHEN and CDR2 as SYDVKM. The CDR3 DNA reads as TGTGCCAGCAGTTTTCAACAGGGGAACACTGAAGCTTTCTTT. It specifies CASSFQQGNTEAFF.

This chain links TRBV27 with TRBJ1-4, with D unclear. The germline gives CDR1 MNHEY, CDR2 SMNVEV (reference sequence). The CDR3 is 14 residues long. Trimming pared 4 bases from V and 0 bases from J, leaving 6 bases between. CDR3 region: CASSSGATNEKLFF. CDR3 DNA sequence: TGTGCCAGCAGTTCGGGTGCAACTAATGAAAAACTGTTTTTT.

The chain employs TRBV6-5 and TRBJ2-1, with 7 bases fitting TRBD2. Looked up from germline, CDR1 is MNHEY and CDR2 is SVGAGI. CDR3 length: 15 amino acids. V was clipped by 6 bases and J by 0 bases; unmatched bases: 5. CDR3 amino acids: CASRLGRSSYNEQFF. CDR3 DNA: TGTGCCAGCAGGCTCGGGAGGAGCTCCTACAATGAGCAGTTCTTC.

This clone came up once. The chain combines TRBV9 with TRBJ2-2; no reliable D call. The CDR3 has 14 amino acids. Germline-derived CDR1 and CDR2 are SGDLS and YYNGEE. V dropped 4 bases and J dropped 1 base, with 8 bases sitting between them. The CDR3 bases are TGTGCCAGCAGCCCACAAGTGAACACCGGGGAGCTGTTTTTT. Protein product: CASSPQVNTGELFF.

The chain couples TRBV29-1 to TRBJ2-2, with 14 bases fitting TRBD2. The CDR3 is 15 residues long. Germline loops: CDR1 SQVTM, CDR2 ANQGSEA. Trimming at V came to 5 bases and at J to 4 bases, leaving 3 bases not matched to a gene. CDR3 in DNA: TGCAGCGTTAGGACTAGCGGGAGGCCCACCGGGGAGCTGTTTTTT. Protein: CSVRTSGRPTGELFF.

V gene TRBV7-8 combines with J gene TRBJ1-5; D unresolved. Between the trimmed V and J ends, which lost 1 base and 0 bases, there was a span of 7 bases. The V gene's germline CDR1 is SGHVS and CDR2 FQNEAQ. The CDR3 extends over 15 amino acids. CDR3: CASSLVGDSNQPQHF. CDR3 nucleotide sequence: TGTGCCAGCAGCTTAGTCGGGGATAGCAATCAGCCCCAGCATTTT. Combining the CDR3 with reference TRBV7-8 and TRBJ1-5 gives the whole variable domain GAGVSQSPRYKVAKRGQDVALRCDPISGHVSLFWYQQALGQGPEFLTYFQNEAQLDKSGLPSDRFFAERPEGSVSTLKIQRTQQEDSAVYLCASSLVGDSNQPQHFGDGTRLSIL.

This rearrangement joins TRBV5-4 to TRBJ2-3; a possible D gene is TRBD1 (6 bases). This CDR3 is 13 amino acids long. The V end lost 4 bases, the J end lost 5 bases, and 11 bases lay between the germline ends. Germline V lookup: CDR1 SGHNT, CDR2 YYREEE (reference sequence). The CDR3 region has the DNA TGTGCCAGCAGCGTGGAAGGGGGAGATACGCAGTATTTT. Amino acids: CASSVEGGDTQYF.

The chain carries TRBV7-9 and TRBJ2-3; no reliable D call. Deletions cut 5 bases from V and 2 bases from J, with 5 bases between. Per germline, CDR1 SEHNR and CDR2 FQNEAQ (reference sequence). The CDR3 is made up of 12 amino acids. CDR3 sequence (DNA): TGTGCCAGCAGCCCTAACACAGATACGCAGTATTTT. Its translation: CASSPNTDTQYF.

This clone was seen more than once but under ten times. The genes are TRBV25-1 and TRBJ2-5; the D gene is possibly TRBD2 (5 bases). The CDR3 runs to 14 residues. The germline V gene has CDR1 MGHDK and CDR2 SYGVNS. Deletions cut 1 base from V and 4 bases from J, with 10 bases between. The CDR3 DNA follows: TGTGCCAGCAGTGAATTAGGGAGAGGAGAGACCCAGTACTTC. This encodes CASSELGRGETQYF.

The CDR3 loop is CSVRPSGTNTGELFF. CDR3 DNA sequence: TGCAGCGTTAGACCTAGCGGGACGAACACCGGGGAGCTGTTTTTT. The rearrangement links TRBV29-1 to TRBJ2-2; 9 positions match TRBD2. The CDR3 has 15 amino acids. V lost 5 bases to trimming and J lost 0 bases; unmatched junction nucleotides: 4. Germline V CDR1 and CDR2: SQVTM, ANQGSEA.

This chain links TRBV14 with TRBJ2-2, with a weak D call TRBD2 (6 bases). CDR1 and CDR2 (germline): SGHDN, FVKESK. This CDR3 is built from 17 residues. With 5 bases removed from V and 4 bases from J, the gap between germline ends came to 20 bases. CDR3 in DNA: TGTGCCAGCAGCGCCCGACAATCGTGGGGAGGCACCGGGGAGCTGTTTTTT. It yields the protein CASSARQSWGGTGELFF.

The V call is TRBV25-1, the J call TRBJ2-1; D perhaps matches TRBD2 (7 bases). The CDR3 spans 14 residues. Trimming shortened V by 5 bases and J by 9 bases, and 17 bases separated the two germline ends. CDR1 and CDR2 from the germline V gene are MGHDK and SYGVNS. CDR3 DNA: TGTGCCAGCAGTCCAAAGGCGAGGGGGGGTGAGCAGTTCTTC. Its translation is CASSPKARGGEQFF.